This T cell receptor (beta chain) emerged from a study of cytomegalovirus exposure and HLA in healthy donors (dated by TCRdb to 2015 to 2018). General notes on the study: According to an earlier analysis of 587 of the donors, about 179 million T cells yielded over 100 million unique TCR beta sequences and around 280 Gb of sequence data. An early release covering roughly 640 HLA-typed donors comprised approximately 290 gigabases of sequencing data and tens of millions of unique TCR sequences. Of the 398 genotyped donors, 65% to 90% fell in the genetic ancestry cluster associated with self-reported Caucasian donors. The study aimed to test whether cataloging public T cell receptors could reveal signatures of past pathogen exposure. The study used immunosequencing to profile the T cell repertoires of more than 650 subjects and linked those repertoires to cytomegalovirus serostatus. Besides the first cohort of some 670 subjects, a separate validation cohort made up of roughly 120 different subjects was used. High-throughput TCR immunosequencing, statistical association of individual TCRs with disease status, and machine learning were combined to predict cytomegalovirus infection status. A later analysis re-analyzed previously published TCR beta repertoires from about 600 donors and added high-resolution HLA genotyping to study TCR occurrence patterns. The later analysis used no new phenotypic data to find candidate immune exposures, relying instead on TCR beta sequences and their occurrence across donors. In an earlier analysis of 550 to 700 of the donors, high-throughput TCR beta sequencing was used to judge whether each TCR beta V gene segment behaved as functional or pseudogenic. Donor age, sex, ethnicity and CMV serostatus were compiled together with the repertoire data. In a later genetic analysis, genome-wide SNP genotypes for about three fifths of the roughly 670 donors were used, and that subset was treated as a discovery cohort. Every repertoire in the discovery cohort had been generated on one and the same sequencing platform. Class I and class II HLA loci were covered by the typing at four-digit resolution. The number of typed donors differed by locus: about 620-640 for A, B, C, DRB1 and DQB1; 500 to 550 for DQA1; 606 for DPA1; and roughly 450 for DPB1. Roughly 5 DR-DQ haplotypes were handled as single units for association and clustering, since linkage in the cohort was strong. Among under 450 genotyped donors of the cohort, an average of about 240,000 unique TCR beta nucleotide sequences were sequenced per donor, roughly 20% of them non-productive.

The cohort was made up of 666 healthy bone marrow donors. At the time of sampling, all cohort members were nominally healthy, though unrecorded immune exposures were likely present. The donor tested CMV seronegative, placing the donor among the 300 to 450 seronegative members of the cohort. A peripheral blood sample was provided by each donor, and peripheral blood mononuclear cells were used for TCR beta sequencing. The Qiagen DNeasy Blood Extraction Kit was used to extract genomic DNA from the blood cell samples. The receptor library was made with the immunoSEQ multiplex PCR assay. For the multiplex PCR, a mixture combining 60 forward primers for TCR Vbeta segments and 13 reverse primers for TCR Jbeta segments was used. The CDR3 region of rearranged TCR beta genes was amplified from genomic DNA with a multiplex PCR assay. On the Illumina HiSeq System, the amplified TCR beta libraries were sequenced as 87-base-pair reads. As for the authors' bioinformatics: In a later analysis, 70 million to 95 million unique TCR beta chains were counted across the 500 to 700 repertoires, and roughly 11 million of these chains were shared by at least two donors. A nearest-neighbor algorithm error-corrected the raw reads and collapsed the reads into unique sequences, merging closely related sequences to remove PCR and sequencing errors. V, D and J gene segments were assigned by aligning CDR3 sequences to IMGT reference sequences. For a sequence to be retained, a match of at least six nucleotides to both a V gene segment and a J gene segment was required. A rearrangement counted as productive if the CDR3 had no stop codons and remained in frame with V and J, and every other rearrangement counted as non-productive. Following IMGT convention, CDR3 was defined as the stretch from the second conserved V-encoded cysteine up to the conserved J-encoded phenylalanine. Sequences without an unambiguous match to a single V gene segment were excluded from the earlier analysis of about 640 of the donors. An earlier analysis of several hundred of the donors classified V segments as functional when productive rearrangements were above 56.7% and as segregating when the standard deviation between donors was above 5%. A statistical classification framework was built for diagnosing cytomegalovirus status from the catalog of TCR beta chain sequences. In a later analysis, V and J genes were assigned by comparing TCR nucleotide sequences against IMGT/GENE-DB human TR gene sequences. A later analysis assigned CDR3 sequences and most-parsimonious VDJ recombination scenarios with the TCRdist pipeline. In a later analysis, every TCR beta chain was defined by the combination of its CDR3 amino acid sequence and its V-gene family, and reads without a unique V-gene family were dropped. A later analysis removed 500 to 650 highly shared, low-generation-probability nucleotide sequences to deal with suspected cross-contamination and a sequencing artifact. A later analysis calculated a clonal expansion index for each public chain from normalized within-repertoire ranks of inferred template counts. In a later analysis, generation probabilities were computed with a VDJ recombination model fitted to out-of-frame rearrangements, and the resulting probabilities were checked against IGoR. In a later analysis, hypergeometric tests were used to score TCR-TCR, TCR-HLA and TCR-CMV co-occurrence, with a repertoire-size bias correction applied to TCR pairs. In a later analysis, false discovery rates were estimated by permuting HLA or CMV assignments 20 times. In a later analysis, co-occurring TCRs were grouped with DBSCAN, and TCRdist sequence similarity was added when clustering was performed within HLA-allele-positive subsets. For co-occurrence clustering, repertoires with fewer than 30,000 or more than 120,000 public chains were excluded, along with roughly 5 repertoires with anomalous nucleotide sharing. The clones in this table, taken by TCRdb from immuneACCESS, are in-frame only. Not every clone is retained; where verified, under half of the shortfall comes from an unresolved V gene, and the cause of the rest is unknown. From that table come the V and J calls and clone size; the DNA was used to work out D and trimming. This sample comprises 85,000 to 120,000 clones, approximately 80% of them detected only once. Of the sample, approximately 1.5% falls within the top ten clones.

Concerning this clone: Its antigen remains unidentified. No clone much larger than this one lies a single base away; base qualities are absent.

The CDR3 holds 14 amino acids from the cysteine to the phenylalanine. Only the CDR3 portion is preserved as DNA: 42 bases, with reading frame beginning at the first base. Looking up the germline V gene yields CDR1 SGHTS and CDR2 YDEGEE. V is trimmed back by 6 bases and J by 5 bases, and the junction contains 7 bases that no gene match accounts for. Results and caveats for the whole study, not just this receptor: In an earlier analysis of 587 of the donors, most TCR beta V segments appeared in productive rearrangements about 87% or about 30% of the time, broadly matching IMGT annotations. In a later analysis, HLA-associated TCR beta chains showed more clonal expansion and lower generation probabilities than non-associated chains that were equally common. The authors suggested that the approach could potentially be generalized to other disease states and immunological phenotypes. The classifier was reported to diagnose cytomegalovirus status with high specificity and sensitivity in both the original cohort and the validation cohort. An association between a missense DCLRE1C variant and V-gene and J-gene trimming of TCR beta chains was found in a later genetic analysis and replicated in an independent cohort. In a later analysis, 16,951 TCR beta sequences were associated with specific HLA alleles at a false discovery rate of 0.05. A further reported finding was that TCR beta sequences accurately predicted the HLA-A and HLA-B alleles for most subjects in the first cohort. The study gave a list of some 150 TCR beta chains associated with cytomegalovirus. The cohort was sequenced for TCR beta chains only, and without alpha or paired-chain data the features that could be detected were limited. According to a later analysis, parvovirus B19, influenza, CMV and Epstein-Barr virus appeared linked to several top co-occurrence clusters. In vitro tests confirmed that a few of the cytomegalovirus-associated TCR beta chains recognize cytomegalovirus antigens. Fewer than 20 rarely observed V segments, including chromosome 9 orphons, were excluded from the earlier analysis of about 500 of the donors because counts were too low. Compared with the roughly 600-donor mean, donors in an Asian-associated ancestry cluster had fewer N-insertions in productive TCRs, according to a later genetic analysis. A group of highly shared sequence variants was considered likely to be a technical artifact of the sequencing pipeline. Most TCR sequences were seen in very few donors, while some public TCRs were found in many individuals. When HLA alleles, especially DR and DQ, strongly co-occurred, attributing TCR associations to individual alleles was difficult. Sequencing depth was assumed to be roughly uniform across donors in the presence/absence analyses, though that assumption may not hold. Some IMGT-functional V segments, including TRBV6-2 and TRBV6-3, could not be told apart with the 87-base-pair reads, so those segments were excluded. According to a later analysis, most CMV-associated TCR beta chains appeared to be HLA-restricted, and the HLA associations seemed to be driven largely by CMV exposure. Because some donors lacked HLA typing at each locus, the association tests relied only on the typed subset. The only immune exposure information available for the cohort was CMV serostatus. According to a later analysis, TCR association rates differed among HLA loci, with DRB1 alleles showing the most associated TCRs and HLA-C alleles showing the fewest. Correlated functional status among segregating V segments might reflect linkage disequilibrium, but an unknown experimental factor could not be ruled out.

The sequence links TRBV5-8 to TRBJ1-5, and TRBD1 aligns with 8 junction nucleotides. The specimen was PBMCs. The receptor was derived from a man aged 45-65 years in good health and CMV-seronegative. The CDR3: CASTSDRVDQPQHF. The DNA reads TGTGCCAGCACCTCGGACAGGGTTGATCAGCCCCAGCATTTT.